This T cell receptor beta chain stems from a study of PD-1 blockade in classical Hodgkin lymphoma. General study results and limits: It was reported that newly diagnosed patients had less baseline TCR diversity than healthy donors. By C4D1 there was a significant rise in CD4+ TCR diversity but not in CD8+ TCR diversity.

This CDR3 is built from 19 residues. V was cut by 4 bases and J by 0 bases, with 21 bases left in between. Germline V gene lookup returns CDR1 LGHNA and CDR2 YSLEER. The repertoire was sequenced with immunoSEQ multiplex PCR; TCRdb's copy has only in-frame clones and lacks some. The data contain fewer than 55,000 clones, roughly 86% of them singletons. Relapses following autologous stem cell transplantation were seen in all patients, with brentuximab vedotin exposure varying. On this clone itself: Its target is not known.

The chain is built from TRBV4-3 and TRBJ2-2; the D call may be TRBD1 or TRBD2 (5 bases each). The TCR was taken from a human donor with classical Hodgkin lymphoma. The material sequenced was peripheral blood mononuclear cells (PBMCs), taken at baseline. The CDR3 coding sequence is TGCGCCAGCAGCCGCTCAAGGAAGGGGACGGGCGCGAACACCGGGGAGCTGTTTTTT. This encodes CASSRSRKGTGANTGELFF.